This T cell receptor beta chain was recorded in a study of blood T cell repertoires in COVID-19. For the study at large: T cells, B-cell-depleted T cells, or PBMCs provided the cDNA or gDNA that served as material.

Original processing notes: Quantification of nucleated cells was approximated via reference gene primer amplification. This table comes from immunoSEQ multiplex PCR, and its TCRdb copy is limited to in-frame clones, with some not included. D and trimming come from the DNA, and the V and J calls and clone size come from that table. The repertoire consists of roughly 270,000 clones, with approximately 85% occurring once and the leading ten covering approximately 5.1%. The CDR3 sequence is 17 residues long. Germline V gene lookup returns CDR1 SEHNR and CDR2 FQNEAQ (reference sequence). Germline trimming cut 3 bases from V and 6 bases from J; bases unmatched to any gene: 10.

The V and J genes are TRBV7-9 and TRBJ2-1; 11 bases are shared with TRBD2. The TCR sequence derives from a middle-aged man with active or convalescent COVID-19. The specimen sequenced was peripheral blood. CDR3: CASSFSVLAGVSNEQFF. Written as DNA, the CDR3 is TGTGCCAGCAGCTTCAGTGTACTAGCGGGAGTTAGCAATGAGCAGTTCTTC.